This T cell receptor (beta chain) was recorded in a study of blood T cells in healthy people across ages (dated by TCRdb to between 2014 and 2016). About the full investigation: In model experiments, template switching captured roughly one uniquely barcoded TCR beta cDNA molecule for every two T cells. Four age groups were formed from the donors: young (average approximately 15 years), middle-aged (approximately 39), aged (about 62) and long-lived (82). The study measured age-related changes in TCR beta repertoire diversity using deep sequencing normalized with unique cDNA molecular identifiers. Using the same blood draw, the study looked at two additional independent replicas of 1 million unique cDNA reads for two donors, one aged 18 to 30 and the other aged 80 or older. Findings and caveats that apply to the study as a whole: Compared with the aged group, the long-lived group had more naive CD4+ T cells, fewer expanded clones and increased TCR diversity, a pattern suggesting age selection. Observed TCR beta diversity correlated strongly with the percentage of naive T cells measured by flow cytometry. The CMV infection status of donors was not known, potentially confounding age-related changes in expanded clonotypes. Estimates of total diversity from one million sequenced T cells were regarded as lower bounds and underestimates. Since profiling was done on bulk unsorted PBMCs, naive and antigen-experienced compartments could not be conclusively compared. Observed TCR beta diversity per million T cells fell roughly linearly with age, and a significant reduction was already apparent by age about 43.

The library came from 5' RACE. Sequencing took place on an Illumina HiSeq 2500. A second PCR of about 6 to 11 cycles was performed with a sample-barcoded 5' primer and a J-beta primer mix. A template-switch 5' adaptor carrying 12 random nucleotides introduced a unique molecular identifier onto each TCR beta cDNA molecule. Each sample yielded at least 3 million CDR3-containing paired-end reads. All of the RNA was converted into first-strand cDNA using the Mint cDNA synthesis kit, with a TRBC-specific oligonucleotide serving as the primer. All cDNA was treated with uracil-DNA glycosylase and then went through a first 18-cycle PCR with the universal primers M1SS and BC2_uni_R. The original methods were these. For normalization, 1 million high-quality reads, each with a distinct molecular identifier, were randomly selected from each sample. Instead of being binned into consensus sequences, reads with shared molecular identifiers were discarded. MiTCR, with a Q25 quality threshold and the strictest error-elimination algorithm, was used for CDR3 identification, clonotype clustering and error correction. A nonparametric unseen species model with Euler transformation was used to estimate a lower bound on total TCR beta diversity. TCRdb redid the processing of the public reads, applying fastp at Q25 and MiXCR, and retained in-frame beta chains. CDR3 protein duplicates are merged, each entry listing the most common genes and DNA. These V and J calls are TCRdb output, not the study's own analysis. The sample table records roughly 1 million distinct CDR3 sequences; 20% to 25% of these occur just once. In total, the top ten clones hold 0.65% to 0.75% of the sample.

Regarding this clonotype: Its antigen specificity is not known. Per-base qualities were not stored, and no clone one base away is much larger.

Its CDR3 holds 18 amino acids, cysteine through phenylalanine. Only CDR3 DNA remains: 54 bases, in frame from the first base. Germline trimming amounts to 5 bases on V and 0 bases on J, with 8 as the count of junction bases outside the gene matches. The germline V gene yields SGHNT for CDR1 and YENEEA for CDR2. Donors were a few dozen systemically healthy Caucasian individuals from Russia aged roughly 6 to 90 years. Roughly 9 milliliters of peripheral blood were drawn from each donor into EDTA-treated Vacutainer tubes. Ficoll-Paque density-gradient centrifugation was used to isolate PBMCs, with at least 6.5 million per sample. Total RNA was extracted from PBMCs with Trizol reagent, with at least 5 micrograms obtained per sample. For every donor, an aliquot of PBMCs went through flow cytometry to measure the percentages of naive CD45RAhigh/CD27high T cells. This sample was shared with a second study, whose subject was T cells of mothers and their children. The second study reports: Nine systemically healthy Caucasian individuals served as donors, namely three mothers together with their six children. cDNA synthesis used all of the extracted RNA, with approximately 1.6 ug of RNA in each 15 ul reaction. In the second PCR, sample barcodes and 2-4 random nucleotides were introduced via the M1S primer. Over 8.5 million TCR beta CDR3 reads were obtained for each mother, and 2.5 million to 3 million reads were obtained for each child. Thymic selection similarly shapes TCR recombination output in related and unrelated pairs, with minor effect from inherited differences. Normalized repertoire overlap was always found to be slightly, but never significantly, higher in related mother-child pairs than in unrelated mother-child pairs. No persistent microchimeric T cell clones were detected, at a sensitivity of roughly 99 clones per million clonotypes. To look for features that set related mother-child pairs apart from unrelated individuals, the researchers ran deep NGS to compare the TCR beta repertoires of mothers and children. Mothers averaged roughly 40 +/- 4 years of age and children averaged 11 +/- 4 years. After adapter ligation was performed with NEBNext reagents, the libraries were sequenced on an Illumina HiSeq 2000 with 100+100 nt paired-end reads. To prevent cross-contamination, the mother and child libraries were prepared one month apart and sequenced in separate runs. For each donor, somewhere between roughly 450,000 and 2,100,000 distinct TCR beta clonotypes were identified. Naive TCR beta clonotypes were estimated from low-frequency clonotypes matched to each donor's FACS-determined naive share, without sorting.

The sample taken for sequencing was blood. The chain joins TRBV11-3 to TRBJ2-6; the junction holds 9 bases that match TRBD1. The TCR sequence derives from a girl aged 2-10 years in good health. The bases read TGTGCCAGCAGCCAACGGGGACAGGGCGACTCTGGGGCCAACGTCCTGACTTTC. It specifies CASSQRGQGDSGANVLTF.